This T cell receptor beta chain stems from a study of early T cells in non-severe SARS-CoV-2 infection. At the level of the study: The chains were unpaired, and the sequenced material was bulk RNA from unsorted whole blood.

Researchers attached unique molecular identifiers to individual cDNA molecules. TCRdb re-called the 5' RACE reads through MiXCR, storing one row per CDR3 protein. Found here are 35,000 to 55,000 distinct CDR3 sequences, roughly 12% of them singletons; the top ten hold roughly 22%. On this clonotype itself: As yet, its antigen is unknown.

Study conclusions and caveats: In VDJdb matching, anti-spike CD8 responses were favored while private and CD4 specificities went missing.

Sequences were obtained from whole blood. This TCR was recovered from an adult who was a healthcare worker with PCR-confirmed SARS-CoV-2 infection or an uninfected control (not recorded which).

The CDR3 nucleotides read TGTGCCAGCAGTAACCCATGGCTAGCGGGCGACGAGCAGTACTTC. It yields the protein CASSNPWLAGDEQYF. This chain links TRBV6-2 or TRBV6-3 with TRBJ2-7, with 8 bases aligning to TRBD2. Germline values: CDR1 MNHEY, CDR2 SVGEGT. The CDR3 totals 15 residues. The V and J ends lost 5 bases and 5 bases, in that order; junction bases with no gene match: 11.